This TCR beta chain was captured in a study of CD8 T cells in Susac syndrome. Looking at the study overall: Sequenced Susac syndrome patients included roughly six with active disease and about 8 who were in remission. General study points: A handful of Susac-specific public clones appeared in CD8+ TEMRA repertoires, and some 16 in total CD8+ repertoires.

With 6 bases clipped from V and 3 bases from J, the junction kept 12 bases outside the gene matches. The CDR3 sequence is 17 residues long. It was with random hexamers that about 0.45 to 1 ug RNA was reverse transcribed. The CDR3 of TCR beta was amplified by immunoSEQ multiplex PCR across 54 Vbeta and 13 Jbeta. From the immunoSEQ multiplex PCR reads, TCRdb called clonotypes with MiXCR, one entry per CDR3 protein. The sample gives 75,000 to 100,000 distinct CDR3 sequences, approximately 95% of which show up once; less than 0.95% is in the top ten. TCR beta was sequenced from blood CD8+ and CD4+ T cells. This clonotype was recorded once. Its antigen is unidentified.

Sequencing input: CD8+ T cells from PBMCs. The genes are TRBV12-3 or TRBV12-4 and TRBJ1-5; 9 nucleotides match TRBD1. This TCR derives from a human donor with Susac syndrome. CDR3 loop: CASSRTGDIADNQPQHF. CDR3 nucleotides: TGTGCCAGCAGCCGGACAGGGGATATCGCTGACAATCAGCCCCAGCATTTT.